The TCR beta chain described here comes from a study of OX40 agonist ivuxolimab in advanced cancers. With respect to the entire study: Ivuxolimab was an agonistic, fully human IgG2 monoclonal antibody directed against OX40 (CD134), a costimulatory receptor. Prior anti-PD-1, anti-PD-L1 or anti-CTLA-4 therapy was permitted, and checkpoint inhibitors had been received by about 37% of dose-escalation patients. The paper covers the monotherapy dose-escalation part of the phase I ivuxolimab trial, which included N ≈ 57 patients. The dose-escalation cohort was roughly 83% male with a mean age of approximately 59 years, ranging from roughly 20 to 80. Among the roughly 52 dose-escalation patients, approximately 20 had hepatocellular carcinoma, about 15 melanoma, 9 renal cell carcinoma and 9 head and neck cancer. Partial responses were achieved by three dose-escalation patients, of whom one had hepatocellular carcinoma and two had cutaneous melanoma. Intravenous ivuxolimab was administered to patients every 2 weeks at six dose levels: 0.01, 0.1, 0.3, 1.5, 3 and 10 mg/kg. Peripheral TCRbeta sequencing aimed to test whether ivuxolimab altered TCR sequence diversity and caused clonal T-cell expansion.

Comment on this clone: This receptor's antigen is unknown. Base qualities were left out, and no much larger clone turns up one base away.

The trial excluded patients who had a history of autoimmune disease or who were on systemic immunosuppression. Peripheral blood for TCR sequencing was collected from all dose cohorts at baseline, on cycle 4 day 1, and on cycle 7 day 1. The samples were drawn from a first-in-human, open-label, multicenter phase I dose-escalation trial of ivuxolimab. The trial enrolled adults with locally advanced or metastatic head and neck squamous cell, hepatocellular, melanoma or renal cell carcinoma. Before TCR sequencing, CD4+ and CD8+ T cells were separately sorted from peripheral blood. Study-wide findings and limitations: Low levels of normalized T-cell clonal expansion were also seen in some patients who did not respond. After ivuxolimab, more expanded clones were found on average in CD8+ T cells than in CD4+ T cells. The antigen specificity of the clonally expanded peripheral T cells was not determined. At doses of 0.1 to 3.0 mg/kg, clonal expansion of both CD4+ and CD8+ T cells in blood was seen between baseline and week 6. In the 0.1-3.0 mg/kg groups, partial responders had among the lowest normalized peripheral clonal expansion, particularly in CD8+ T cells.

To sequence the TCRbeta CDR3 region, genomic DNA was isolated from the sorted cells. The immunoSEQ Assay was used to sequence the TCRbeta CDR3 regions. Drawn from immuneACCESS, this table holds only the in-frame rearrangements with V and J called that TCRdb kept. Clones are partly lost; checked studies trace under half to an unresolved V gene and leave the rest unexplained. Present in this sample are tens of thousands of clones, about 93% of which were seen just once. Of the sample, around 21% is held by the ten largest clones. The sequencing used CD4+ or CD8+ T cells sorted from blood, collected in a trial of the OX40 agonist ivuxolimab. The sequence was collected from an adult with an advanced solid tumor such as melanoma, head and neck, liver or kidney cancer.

In nucleotide form, the sequence is TGCGCCAGCAGTGGGACACCAGGAGAAAAACTGTTTTTT. It is translated as CASSGTPGEKLFF. The chain is made from TRBV5-1 and TRBJ1-4; tentative D gene TRBD1, with 6 bases matching. From its cysteine to its phenylalanine, the CDR3 spans 13 amino acids. Only CDR3 DNA remains: 39 bases, in frame from the first base. The junction carries 13 bases between V and J, which are trimmed by 5 bases and 8 bases respectively. CDR1 and CDR2, looked up from the germline V gene, are SGHRS and YFSETQ.